This T cell receptor (beta chain) stems from a study of Ad26.COV2.S vaccination and SARS-CoV-2 variants. Study-level background: The trial was COV1001 and the donor's arm was Ad26.COV2.S. Ad26.COV2.S shots went into the muscle once or twice, 56 days apart. Overall study findings and caveats: Using TCR breadth and depth analyses may have led to underestimated total T cell responses. Spike-specific TCR breadth was greater in vaccine than placebo recipients.

This CDR3 is 13 amino acids long. Germline-derived CDR1 and CDR2 are WSHSY and SAAADI. V gave up 11 bases and J gave up 1 base, with 15 bases separating them. As regards this clone: What it binds is not known.

This table comes from immunoSEQ multiplex PCR, and its TCRdb copy is limited to in-frame clones, with some not included. The table lists about 350,000 clones, approximately 90% of them singletons, with roughly 5% in the top ten. Documented treatment: some 19 received Ad26.COV2.S at low or high dose, single or two shots; 5 received placebo; per-sample allocation not given. Each sample was drawn 63 days after the first injection (of vaccine or placebo). The sequencing here drew on peripheral blood, taken in a trial of Ad26.COV2.S vaccine versus placebo. This chain connects TRBV10-2 to TRBJ2-7; the D call may be TRBD1 or TRBD2 (5 bases each). This sequence originates from a person aged 18 to 59 who received the Ad26.COV2.S COVID-19 vaccine or a placebo. Here the CDR3 DNA reads TGCGCCGTACGACCCGGGGCTTCCTACGAGCAGTACTTC. Translating gives CAVRPGASYEQYF.